This T cell receptor (beta chain) was captured by sequencing in a study of blood T cell repertoires in COVID-19. About the study: Both acute and convalescent COVID-19 samples were obtained from the United States, Italy and Spain. Nucleic acid was either cDNA or gDNA, and it came from T cells, B-cell-depleted T cells, or PBMCs.

The trim removed 6 bases at V and 0 bases at J, leaving 9 bases unmatched. CDR1 is KGHSH, CDR2 LQKENI, per germline. The CDR3 covers 16 residues. As handled by the study authors: Amplification of reference gene primers was used by the study to estimate nucleated cell counts. TCRdb's copy holds only in-frame clones and misses some; the assay was immunoSEQ multiplex PCR. That table is the source of V, J and clone size, and D and trimming were worked out from the DNA. The sample consists of about 190,000 clones, more than 75% of them appearing once. This receptor was identified in an elderly woman with acute or convalescent COVID-19. Input material: peripheral blood. The chain links TRBV18 to TRBJ2-5; 8 nucleotides agree with TRBD2. CDR3 sequence (DNA): TGTGCCAGCTCGCCCACTAGCGGAACGTACCAAGAGACCCAGTACTTC. Its protein is CASSPTSGTYQETQYF.